A single sample is the source of the 11 T cell receptor beta chains below, sequenced in a study of CXCR3-negative and CXCR3-positive naive CD8 T cells. Libraries of TRB cDNA were made by 5' RACE and carried UMIs. TCRdb reprocessed the 5' RACE reads and stores each CDR3 protein as one record, lacking DNA. Its clone listing holds 7,500 to 9,500 distinct CDR3 sequences. The material sequenced was naive CXCR3- CD8+ T cells from blood. Subset in this sample: CD45RO-CCR7+CD27+CD95- naive CD8+ T cells lacking CXCR3 (TNR3-). Receptor source: a human donor in good health. Some clones in this sample may be carry-over from other donors' samples.

This clonotype counts as medium-sized by frequency. J is TRBJ1-4 and V is TRBV7-9. This CDR3 has 14 residues. CDR1 is SEHNR, CDR2 FQNEAQ, per germline (reference sequence). CDR3 residues: CASSSGMANEKLFF.

This clonotype is identified as medium-sized (0.01 to 0.1%) from frequency. The V call is TRBV9, the J call TRBJ2-5; TCRdb indicates TRBD1, and absent DNA this call remains unverified. The CDR3 loop spans 14 amino acids. Per the germline V gene, CDR1 is SGDLS and CDR2 is YYNGEE. The CDR3 sequence: CASSAPTVGETQYF.

The V gene is TRBV7-8, the J gene TRBJ2-1; the D call of TRBD2 rests on TCRdb alone, since no DNA is present to check it. From germline, CDR1 is SGHVS and CDR2 FQNEAQ. The CDR3 has 15 residues. The CDR3 here is CASSLFRGSYNEQFF.

This chain connects TRBV12-3 or TRBV12-4 to TRBJ2-1; no DNA is available, so the TRBD1 call from TCRdb remains unchecked. There are 15 residues in the CDR3. CDR3 amino acids: CASSLQGALYNEQFF.

The chain joins TRBV9 to TRBJ1-1; TCRdb selects TRBD1, and the lack of DNA leaves this call unchecked. The CDR3 loop spans 15 amino acids. CDR1 is SGDLS, CDR2 YYNGEE, per germline. CDR3 protein: CASVATTGVNTEAFF. The full variable domain, with the rest looked up from reference TRBV9 and TRBJ1-1, is DSGVTQTPKHLITATGQRVTLRCSPRSGDLSVYWYQQSLDQGLQFLIQYYNGEERAKGNILERFSAQQFPDLHSELNLSSLELGDSALYFCASVATTGVNTEAFFGQGTRLTVV.

This rearrangement joins TRBV15 to TRBJ2-1; the D call from TCRdb, TRBD2, cannot be confirmed without DNA. CDR3 length equals 18 residues. Per germline, CDR1 LNHNV and CDR2 YYDKDF (reference sequence). The CDR3 protein is CATSRDKTNSGSGGEQFF.

V gene TRBV2 combines with J gene TRBJ2-1; TCRdb lists TRBD1, though no DNA is available to test this call. In germline, CDR1 is SNHLY, CDR2 FYNNEI. This CDR3 has 12 residues. CDR3 region: CASEPGYNEQFF.

This sequence joins TRBV12-3 or TRBV12-4 and TRBJ2-2; TCRdb gives TRBD1 as the D gene, but with no DNA this cannot be confirmed. This CDR3 has 16 amino acids. The CDR3 sequence: CASNPTDRWDTGELFF.

This chain links TRBV29-1 with TRBJ2-6. Looked up from germline, CDR1 is SQVTM and CDR2 is ANQGSEA. This CDR3 comprises 16 residues. This CDR3 reads CSVEDMAISGANVLTF.

This clonotype registers medium-sized (0.01 to 0.1%) by frequency. CDR3 protein: CASSFLRDRGRGYGYTF. The genes are TRBV28 and TRBJ1-2; the TRBD1 assignment by TCRdb is unverifiable without DNA. CDR3 length: 17 residues. CDR1 MDHEN and CDR2 SYDVKM come from the germline V gene.

The chain carries TRBV7-9 and TRBJ2-1; the TCRdb D gene call, TRBD1, has no DNA to confirm it. The length of the CDR3 is 15 residues. CDR1 is SEHNR, CDR2 FQNEAQ, per germline (reference sequence). CDR3 protein: CASSFGAGQGNEQFF.